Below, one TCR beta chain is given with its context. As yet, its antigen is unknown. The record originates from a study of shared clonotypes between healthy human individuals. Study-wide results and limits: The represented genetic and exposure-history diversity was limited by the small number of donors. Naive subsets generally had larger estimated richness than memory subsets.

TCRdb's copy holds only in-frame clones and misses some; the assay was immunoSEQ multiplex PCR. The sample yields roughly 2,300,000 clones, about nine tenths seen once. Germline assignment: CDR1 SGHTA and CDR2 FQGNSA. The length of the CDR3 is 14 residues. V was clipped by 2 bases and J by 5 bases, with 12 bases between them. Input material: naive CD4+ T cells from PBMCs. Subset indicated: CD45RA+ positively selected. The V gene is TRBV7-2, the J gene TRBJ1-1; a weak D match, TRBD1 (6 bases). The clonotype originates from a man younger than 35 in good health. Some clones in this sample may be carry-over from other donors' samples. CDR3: CASSLIGQGTEAFF. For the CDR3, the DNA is TGTGCCAGCAGCTTAATAGGGCAGGGGACTGAAGCTTTCTTT.